This passage covers 19 T cell receptor beta chains from one sample sequenced in a study of cytomegalovirus exposure and HLA in healthy donors. Primers for the PCR totalled 60 Vbeta and 13 Jbeta. TCRdb keeps only in-frame clones here, not all; method: immunoSEQ multiplex PCR. This sample contains 40,000 to 60,000 clones. The sample taken for sequencing was PBMCs. These receptors were collected from a female donor in good health and CMV-seronegative.

The chain recombines TRBV4-3 with TRBJ2-2; no clear D gene. This CDR3 has 16 residues. CDR1 and CDR2 from the germline V gene are LGHNA and YSLEER. V lost 4 bases and J lost 0, with 12 bases in between. The CDR3 protein is CASSLAVVSNTGELFF. In DNA, the CDR3 is TGCGCCAGCAGCCTGGCGGTAGTTTCGAACACCGGGGAGCTGTTTTTT.

V is TRBV19 and J is TRBJ2-3, with D possibly being TRBD2 (6 bases). The CDR3 spans 14 residues. V shed 1 base and J shed 9 bases, with 14 bases lying between them. Per the germline V gene, CDR1 is LNHDA and CDR2 is SQIVND (reference sequence). The CDR3 DNA reads TGTGCCAGTAGTATAGGGCGGGGTGCAGGGACGCAGTATTTT. It translates to CASSIGRGAGTQYF.

The genes are TRBV30 and TRBJ2-2, with D tentatively TRBD1 (5 bases). V lost 6 bases and J 6 bases, leaving 8 bases between the germline ends. The CDR3 is 11 residues long. The germline V gene encodes CDR1 GTSNPN and CDR2 SVGIG (reference sequence). The CDR3 coding sequence is TGTGCCTGTCAGGGATCCGGGGAGCTGTTTTTT. It is translated as CACQGSGELFF.

V gene TRBV9 combines with J gene TRBJ2-5, with 11 bases identical to TRBD2. The CDR3 has 17 amino acids. CDR1 is SGDLS, CDR2 YYNGEE, per germline. V was pared by 0 bases and J by 5 bases, with 9 bases of the junction left unmatched. Here the CDR3 DNA reads TGTGCCAGCAGCGTAGGAGATAGCGGGGGGGCAGGGGAGACCCAGTACTTC. Its translation is CASSVGDSGGAGETQYF.

CDR3 in DNA: TGTGCCACCAGGGACAGGGTTAGCACTGAAGCTTTCTTT. Translating gives CATRDRVSTEAFF. V is TRBV15 and J is TRBJ1-1; TRBD1 aligns across 8 bases. CDR3 size: 13 residues. Germline trimming cut 6 bases from V and 4 bases from J; bases unmatched to any gene: 4. Germline CDR1 reads LNHNV; CDR2 reads YYDKDF (reference sequence).

As for this clone: The sample holds other DNA sequences that translate to the same CDR3. This chain links TRBV30 with TRBJ1-2, with D unresolved. Germline CDR1 GTSNPN, CDR2 SVGIG (reference sequence). V lost 2 bases to trimming and J lost 8 bases, with 15 bases between them. The CDR3 consists of 13 residues. In nucleotides, the CDR3 is TGTGCCTGGAGTCCAACGGGAGGGTACGGCTACACCTTC. This gives the protein CAWSPTGGYGYTF.

The chain combines TRBV28 with TRBJ2-7; 8 nucleotides agree with TRBD1. CDR1 and CDR2 from the germline V gene are MDHEN and SYDVKM. With 5 bases clipped from V and 2 bases from J, the junction kept 2 bases outside the gene matches. The CDR3 loop spans 13 amino acids. In nucleotides, the CDR3 is TGTGCCAGCAGTAGGACAGGGACCTACGAGCAGTACTTC. Residues: CASSRTGTYEQYF.

The rearrangement uses TRBV2 and TRBJ2-3; D is ambiguous. The V gene lost 4 bases and the J gene lost 5 bases, with 13 bases spanning the gap. Germline lookup yields CDR1 SNHLY and CDR2 FYNNEI. This CDR3 region has 14 residues. The DNA for the CDR3 is TGTGCCAGCAGTGTTGTAGTTAACCGAGATACGCAGTATTTT. This encodes CASSVVVNRDTQYF.

V usage is TRBV5-4 and J usage is TRBJ1-1; D not certain. CDR1 and CDR2 (germline): SGHNT, YYREEE (reference sequence). The V gene lost 3 bases and the J gene lost 0 bases, with 9 bases spanning the gap. This CDR3 contains 14 residues. CDR3 amino acids: CASSSKPMNTEAFF. CDR3 in DNA: TGTGCCAGCAGCTCAAAACCTATGAACACTGAAGCTTTCTTT.

The chain has TRBV5-1 and TRBJ2-2; 8 positions agree with TRBD2. The CDR3 has 16 residues. Germline values: CDR1 SGHRS, CDR2 YFSETQ. The V segment lost 2 bases and the J segment 4 bases; nucleotides outside the gene matches: 7. The CDR3 coding sequence is TGCGCCAGCAGCTTTTCACCGGGACTAGGCACCGGGGAGCTGTTTTTT. Amino acid sequence: CASSFSPGLGTGELFF. The variable domain in full, with the rest retrieved from reference TRBV5-1 and TRBJ2-2, is KAGVTQTPRYLIKTRGQQVTLSCSPISGHRSVSWYQQTPGQGLQFLFEYFSETQRNKGNFPGRFSGRQFSNSRSEMNVSTLELGDSALYLCASSFSPGLGTGELFFGEGSRLTVL.

The CDR3 sequence is CASSSGWSYEQYF. The DNA for the CDR3 is TGTGCCAGCAGCTCCGGTTGGAGCTACGAGCAGTACTTC. The chain recombines TRBV7-2 with TRBJ2-7, with D unresolved. The CDR3 spans 13 residues. V shed 4 bases and J shed 3 bases, with 10 bases lying between them. CDR1 SGHTA and CDR2 FQGNSA come from the germline V gene.

The rearrangement uses TRBV25-1 and TRBJ1-5; no clear D. The V and J ends lost 4 bases and 3 bases respectively, with 10 bases between them. The CDR3 totals 14 residues. Per the germline V gene, CDR1 is MGHDK and CDR2 is SYGVNS. CDR3 coding DNA: TGTGCCAGCAGTGTCACGGGTGTCAATCAGCCCCAGCATTTT. Residues: CASSVTGVNQPQHF.

V gene TRBV6-1 combines with J gene TRBJ2-2, with 9 positions matching TRBD2. The CDR3 extends over 15 amino acids. J lost 5 bases, V lost 7 bases, and 8 bases had no gene match. Germline CDR1 MNHNS, CDR2 SASEGT. The CDR3 bases are TGTGCCAGCATGAAGGTGGCGGGGGGGACCGGGGAGCTGTTTTTT. Translated, it gives CASMKVAGGTGELFF.

This sequence joins TRBV5-1 and TRBJ2-7; 8 bases are shared with TRBD2. The V and J ends lost 4 bases and 6 bases, in that order; junction bases with no gene match: 6. The CDR3 length is 13 residues. CDR1 and CDR2 (germline): SGHRS, YFSETQ. The CDR3 sequence is CASSTRTSSEQYF. CDR3 bases: TGCGCCAGCAGCACGCGGACTAGCTCCGAGCAGTACTTC.

This chain uses TRBV7-9 with TRBJ2-5; 8 bases match TRBD2. CDR1 and CDR2 from the germline V gene are SEHNR and FQNEAQ (reference sequence). This CDR3 comprises 17 residues. V lost 5 bases, J lost 2 bases, and 13 bases stayed unmatched. CDR3 coding DNA: TGTGCCAGCAGCCCAGGCTTGGGCGGGGGGCCGCAAGAGACCCAGTACTTC. This translates into CASSPGLGGGPQETQYF.

V gene TRBV29-1 combines with J gene TRBJ2-7; tentatively, D is TRBD2 (6 bases). V was cut by 6 bases and J by 5 bases, with 11 bases left in between. This CDR3 comprises 11 residues. The germline CDR1 and CDR2 sequences are SQVTM and ANQGSEA. The CDR3 sequence: CSVATGDEQYF. In DNA, the CDR3 is TGCAGCGTCGCGACGGGGGACGAGCAGTACTTC.

The CDR3 protein is CASSQSLYNEQFF. DNA of the CDR3: TGTGCCAGCTCGCAGTCCCTCTACAATGAGCAGTTCTTC. V usage is TRBV18 and J usage is TRBJ2-1; D not resolved. Germline V gene data show CDR1 as KGHSH and CDR2 as LQKENI. The CDR3 totals 13 residues. The V gene lost 6 bases and the J gene lost 3 bases, with 9 bases spanning the gap.

The chain links TRBV2 to TRBJ2-1; 13 bases agree with TRBD2. The CDR3 runs 16 residues. Germline values: CDR1 SNHLY, CDR2 FYNNEI. V shed 5 bases and J 2 bases; nucleotides not matched to a gene: 3. The CDR3: CASSKGLAGAYNEQFF. In DNA form, the CDR3 reads TGTGCCAGCAGTAAAGGACTAGCGGGAGCCTACAATGAGCAGTTCTTC. The full variable domain, in which reference TRBV2 and TRBJ2-1 provide the parts outside the CDR3, is EPEVTQTPSHQVTQMGQEVILRCVPISNHLYFYWYRQILGQKVEFLVSFYNNEISEKSEIFDDQFSVERPDGSNFTLKIRSTKLEDSAMYFCASSKGLAGAYNEQFFGPGTRLTVL.

The chain has TRBV2 and TRBJ1-1; tentatively, D is TRBD1 (5 bases). This CDR3 has 14 residues. CDR1 is SNHLY, CDR2 FYNNEI, per germline. The germline V and J ends were trimmed by 2 bases and 4 bases, with 11 bases remaining between them. The CDR3 nucleotides are TGTGCCAGCAGTGAATCGCGGGGGTCCACTGAAGCTTTCTTT. Its translation is CASSESRGSTEAFF. Full variable domain (missing parts from reference TRBV2 and TRBJ1-1): EPEVTQTPSHQVTQMGQEVILRCVPISNHLYFYWYRQILGQKVEFLVSFYNNEISEKSEIFDDQFSVERPDGSNFTLKIRSTKLEDSAMYFCASSESRGSTEAFFGQGTRLTVV.